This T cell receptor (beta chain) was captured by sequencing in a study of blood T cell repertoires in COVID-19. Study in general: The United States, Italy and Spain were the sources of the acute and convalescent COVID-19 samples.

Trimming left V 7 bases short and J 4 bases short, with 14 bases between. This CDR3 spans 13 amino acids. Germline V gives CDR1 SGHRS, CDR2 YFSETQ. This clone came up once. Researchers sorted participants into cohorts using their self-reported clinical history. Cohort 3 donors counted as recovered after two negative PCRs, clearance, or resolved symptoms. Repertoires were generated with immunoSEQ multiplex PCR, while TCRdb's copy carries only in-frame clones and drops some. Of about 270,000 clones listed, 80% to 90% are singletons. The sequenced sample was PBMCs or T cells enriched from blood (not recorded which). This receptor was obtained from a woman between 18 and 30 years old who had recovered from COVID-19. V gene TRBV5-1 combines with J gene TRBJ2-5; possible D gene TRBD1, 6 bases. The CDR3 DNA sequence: TGCGCCAGCCGGGACATGGGTTCAGAGACCCAGTACTTC. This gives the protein CASRDMGSETQYF.